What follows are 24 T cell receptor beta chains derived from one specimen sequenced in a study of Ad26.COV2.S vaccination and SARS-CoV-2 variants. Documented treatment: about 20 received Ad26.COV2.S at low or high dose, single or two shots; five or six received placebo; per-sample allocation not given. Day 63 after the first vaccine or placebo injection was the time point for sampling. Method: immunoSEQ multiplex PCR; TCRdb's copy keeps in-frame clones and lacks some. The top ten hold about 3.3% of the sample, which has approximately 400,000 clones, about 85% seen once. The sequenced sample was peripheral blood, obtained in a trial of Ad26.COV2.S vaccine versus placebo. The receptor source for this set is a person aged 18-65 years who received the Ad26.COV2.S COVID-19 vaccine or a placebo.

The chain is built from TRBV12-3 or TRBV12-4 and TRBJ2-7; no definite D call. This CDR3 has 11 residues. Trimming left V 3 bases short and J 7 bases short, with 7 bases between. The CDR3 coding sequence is TGTGCCAGCAGTTTTTATGCAGAGCAGTACTTC. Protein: CASSFYAEQYF.

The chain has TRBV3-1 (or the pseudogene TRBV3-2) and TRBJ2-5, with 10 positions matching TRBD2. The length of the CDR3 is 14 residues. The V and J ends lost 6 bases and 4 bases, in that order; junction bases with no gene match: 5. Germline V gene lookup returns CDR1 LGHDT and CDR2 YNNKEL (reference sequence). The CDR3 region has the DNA TGTGCCAGCAGAGGCCTAGCGGGAGCAGAGACCCAGTACTTC. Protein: CASRGLAGAETQYF.

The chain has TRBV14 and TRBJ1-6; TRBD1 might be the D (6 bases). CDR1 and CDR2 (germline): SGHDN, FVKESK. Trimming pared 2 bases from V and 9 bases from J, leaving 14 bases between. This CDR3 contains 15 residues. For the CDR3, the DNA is TGTGCCAGCAGCCAAATGGACAGAGGGGGTTCACCCCTCCACTTT. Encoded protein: CASSQMDRGGSPLHF.

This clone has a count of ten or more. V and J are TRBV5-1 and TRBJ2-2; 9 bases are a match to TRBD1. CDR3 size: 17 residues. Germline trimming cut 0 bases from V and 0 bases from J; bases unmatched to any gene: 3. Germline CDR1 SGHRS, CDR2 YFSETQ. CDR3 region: CASSLEGQGTNTGELFF. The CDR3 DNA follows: TGCGCCAGCAGCTTGGAAGGACAGGGGACGAACACCGGGGAGCTGTTTTTT.

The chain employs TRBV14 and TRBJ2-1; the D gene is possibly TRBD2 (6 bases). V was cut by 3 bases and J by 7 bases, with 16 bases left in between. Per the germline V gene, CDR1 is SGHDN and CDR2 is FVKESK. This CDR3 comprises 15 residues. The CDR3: CASSQGGGPKNEQFF. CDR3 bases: TGTGCCAGCAGCCAGGGTGGAGGGCCAAAAAATGAGCAGTTCTTC.

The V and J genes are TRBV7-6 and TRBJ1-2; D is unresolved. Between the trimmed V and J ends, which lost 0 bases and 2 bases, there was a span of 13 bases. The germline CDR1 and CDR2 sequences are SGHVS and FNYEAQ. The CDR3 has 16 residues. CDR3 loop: CASSLAEKFKNYGYTF. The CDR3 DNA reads TGTGCCAGCAGCTTAGCGGAAAAGTTTAAGAACTATGGCTACACCTTC.

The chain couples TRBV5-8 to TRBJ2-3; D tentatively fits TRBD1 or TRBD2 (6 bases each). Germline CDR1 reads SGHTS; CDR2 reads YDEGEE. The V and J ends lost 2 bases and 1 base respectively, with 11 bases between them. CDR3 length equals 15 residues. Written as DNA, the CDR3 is TGTGCCAGCAGCTTTTTCGGGGGCCGCACAGATACGCAGTATTTT. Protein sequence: CASSFFGGRTDTQYF.

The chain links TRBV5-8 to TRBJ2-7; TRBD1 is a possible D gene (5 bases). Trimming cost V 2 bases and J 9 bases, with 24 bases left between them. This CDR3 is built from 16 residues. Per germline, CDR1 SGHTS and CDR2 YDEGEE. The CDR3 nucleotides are TGTGCCAGCAGCTTTGGACGACAGCCGTACCCAACGAGGCAGTACTTC. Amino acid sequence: CASSFGRQPYPTRQYF.

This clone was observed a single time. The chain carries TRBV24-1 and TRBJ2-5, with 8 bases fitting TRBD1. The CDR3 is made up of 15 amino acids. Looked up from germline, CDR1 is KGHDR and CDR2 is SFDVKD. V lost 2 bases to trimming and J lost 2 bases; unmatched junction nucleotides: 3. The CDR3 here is CATSDSQGAQETQYF. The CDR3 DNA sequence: TGTGCCACCAGTGATTCGCAGGGGGCTCAAGAGACCCAGTACTTC.

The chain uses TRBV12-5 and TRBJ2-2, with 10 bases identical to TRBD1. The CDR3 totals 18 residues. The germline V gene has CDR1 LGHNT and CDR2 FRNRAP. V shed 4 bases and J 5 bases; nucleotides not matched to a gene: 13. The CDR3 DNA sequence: TGTGCTAGTGGTTGGACCGGTCTGGGACAGGGGTGGACCGGGGAGCTGTTTTTT. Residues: CASGWTGLGQGWTGELFF.

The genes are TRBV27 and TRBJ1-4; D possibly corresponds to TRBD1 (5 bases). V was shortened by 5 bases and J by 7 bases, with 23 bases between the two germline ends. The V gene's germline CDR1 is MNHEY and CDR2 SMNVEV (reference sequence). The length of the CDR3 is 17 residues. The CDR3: CASSPTENTGSLEKLFF. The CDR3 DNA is TGTGCCAGCAGTCCGACAGAGAATACAGGTTCACTTGAAAAACTGTTTTTT.

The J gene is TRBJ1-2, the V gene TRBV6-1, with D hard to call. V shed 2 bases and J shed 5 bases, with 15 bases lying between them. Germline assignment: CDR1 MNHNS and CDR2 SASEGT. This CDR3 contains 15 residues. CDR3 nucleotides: TGTGCCAGCAGTGAACTGGGGTCGGCTCGGTATGGCTACACCTTC. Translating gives CASSELGSARYGYTF.

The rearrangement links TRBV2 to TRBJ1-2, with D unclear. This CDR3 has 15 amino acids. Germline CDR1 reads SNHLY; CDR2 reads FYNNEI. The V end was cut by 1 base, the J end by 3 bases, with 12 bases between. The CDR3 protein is CASSEGVATHYGYTF. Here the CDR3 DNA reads TGTGCCAGCAGTGAAGGGGTGGCAACGCACTATGGCTACACCTTC.

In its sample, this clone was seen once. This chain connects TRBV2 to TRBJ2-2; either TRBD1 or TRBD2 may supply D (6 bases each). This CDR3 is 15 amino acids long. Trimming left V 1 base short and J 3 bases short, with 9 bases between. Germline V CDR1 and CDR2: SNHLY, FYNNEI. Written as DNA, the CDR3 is TGTGCCAGCAGTGAAGGGGGGGCCTACACCGGGGAGCTGTTTTTT. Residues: CASSEGGAYTGELFF.

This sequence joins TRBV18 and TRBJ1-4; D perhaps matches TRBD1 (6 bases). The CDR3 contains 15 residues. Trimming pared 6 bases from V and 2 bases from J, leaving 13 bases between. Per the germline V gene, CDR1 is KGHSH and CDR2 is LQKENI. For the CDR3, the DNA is TGTGCCAGCTCTCCCCAGGGGCCCACTAATGAAAAACTGTTTTTT. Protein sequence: CASSPQGPTNEKLFF.

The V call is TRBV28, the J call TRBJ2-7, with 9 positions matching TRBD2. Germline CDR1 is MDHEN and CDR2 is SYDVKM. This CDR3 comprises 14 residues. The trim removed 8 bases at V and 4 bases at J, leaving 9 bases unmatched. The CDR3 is CASGVAGVIYEQYF. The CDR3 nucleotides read TGTGCCAGCGGCGTAGCGGGAGTTATTTACGAGCAGTACTTC.

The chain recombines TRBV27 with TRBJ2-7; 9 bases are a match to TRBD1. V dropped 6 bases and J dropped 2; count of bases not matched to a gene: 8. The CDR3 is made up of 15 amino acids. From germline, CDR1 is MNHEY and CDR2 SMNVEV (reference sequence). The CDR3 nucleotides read TGTGCCAGCAGCCCCCGGGACAGGGTCACCTACGAGCAGTACTTC. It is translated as CASSPRDRVTYEQYF.

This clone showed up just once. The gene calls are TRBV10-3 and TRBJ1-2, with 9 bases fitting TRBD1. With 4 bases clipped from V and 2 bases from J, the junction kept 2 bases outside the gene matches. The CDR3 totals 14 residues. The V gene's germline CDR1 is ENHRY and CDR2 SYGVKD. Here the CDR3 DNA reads TGTGCCATCAGTGGGGGACAGGGCAACTATGGCTACACCTTC. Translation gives CAISGGQGNYGYTF.

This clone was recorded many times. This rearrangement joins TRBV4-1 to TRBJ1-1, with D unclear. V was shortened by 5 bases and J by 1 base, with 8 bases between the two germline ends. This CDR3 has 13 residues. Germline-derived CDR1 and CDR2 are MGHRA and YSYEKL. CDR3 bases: TGCGCCAGCAGCACTGCAAAGAACACTGAAGCTTTCTTT. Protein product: CASSTAKNTEAFF.

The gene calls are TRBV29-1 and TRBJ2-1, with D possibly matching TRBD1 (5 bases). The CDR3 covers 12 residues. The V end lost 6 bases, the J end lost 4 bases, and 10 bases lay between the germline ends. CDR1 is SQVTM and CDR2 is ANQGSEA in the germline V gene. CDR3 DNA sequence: TGCAGCGTCTCCCAGGGTTACAATGAGCAGTTCTTC. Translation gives CSVSQGYNEQFF.

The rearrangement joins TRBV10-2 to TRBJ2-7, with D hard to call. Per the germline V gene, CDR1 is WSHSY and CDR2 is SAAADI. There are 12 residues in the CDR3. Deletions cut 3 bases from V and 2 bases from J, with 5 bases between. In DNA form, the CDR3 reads TGCGCCAGCAGTGAACGGGCCTACGAGCAGTACTTC. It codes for CASSERAYEQYF.

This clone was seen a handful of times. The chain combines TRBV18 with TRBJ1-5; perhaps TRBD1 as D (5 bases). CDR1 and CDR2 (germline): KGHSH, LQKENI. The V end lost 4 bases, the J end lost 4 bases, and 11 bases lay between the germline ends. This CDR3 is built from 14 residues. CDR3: CASSLWTLNQPQHF. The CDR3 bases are TGTGCCAGCTCACTTTGGACACTGAATCAGCCCCAGCATTTT.

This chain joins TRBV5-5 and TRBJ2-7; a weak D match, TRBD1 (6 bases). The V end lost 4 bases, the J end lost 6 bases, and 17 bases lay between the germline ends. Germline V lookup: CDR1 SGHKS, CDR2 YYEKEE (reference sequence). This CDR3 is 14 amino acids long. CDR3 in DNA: TGTGCCAGCAGCCAAGGTGACAGGTCGGCCGAGCAGTACTTC. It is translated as CASSQGDRSAEQYF.

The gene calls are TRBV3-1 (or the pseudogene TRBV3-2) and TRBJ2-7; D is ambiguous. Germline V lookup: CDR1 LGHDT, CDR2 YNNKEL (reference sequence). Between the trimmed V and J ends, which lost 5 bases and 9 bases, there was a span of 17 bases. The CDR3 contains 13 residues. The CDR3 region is CASSEGRLGGQYF. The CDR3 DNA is TGTGCCAGCAGCGAAGGAAGACTTGGTGGGCAGTACTTC.